This is a list of T cell receptor beta chains from one sample in a study of cytomegalovirus exposure and HLA in healthy donors. The assay was immunoSEQ multiplex PCR, and TCRdb's table has in-frame clones only and misses some. The sample yields fewer than 300,000 clones, around 87% seen once. The sample comprised PBMCs. The origin of the receptors is a woman younger than 35 in good health and CMV-seronegative. The CDR3 runs from the conserved cysteine through the conserved F or W. A D gene is named only where the DNA matches it firmly. For some rows the clone size is stated as once, few or many, or as a class when expanded; others skip it.

clone_size j_call v_call d_call cdr3_aa cdr3_nt
. TRBJ1-1 TRBV6-6 . CASSYRQENTEAFF TGTGCCAGCAGTTACCGACAGGAGAACACTGAAGCTTTCTTT
. TRBJ2-3 TRBV25-1 . CASALLTGLPPTDTQYF TGTGCCAGCGCTCTGCTCACCGGTCTCCCCCCGACAGATACGCAGTATTTT
. TRBJ1-1 TRBV18 . CASSQTGVTEAFF TGTGCCAGCTCACAAACGGGGGTAACTGAAGCTTTCTTT
once TRBJ2-1 TRBV7-3 TRBD2 CASSSAGGYNEQFF TGTGCCAGCTCCTCAGCGGGAGGATACAATGAGCAGTTCTTC
. TRBJ2-7 TRBV11-1 TRBD2 CATGPGSSGTYEQYF TGTGCCACCGGGCCGGGGTCTAGCGGGACCTACGAGCAGTACTTC
. TRBJ2-7 TRBV5-8 . CASSLDTYEQYF TGTGCCAGCAGCTTGGACACCTACGAGCAGTACTTC
. TRBJ2-1 TRBV6-1 . CATHILSPNEQFF TGTGCCACCCATATATTGAGCCCCAATGAGCAGTTCTTC
. TRBJ1-2 TRBV5-1 . CASSPTGYYGYTF TGCGCCAGCAGCCCTACAGGCTACTATGGCTACACCTTC
. TRBJ2-3 TRBV28 TRBD2 CASSLAGGADTQYF TGTGCCAGCAGCCTAGCGGGAGGCGCAGATACGCAGTATTTT
. TRBJ1-5 TRBV4-3 . CASSQDQGQPQHF TGCGCCAGCAGCCAAGATCAGGGTCAGCCCCAGCATTTT
. TRBJ1-1 TRBV28 . CASSDRGFDTEAFF TGTGCCAGCAGCGATCGTGGCTTCGACACTGAAGCTTTCTTT
. TRBJ1-3 TRBV11-2 . CASSVGVAWNTIYF TGTGCCAGCAGCGTAGGGGTAGCGTGGAACACCATATATTTT
few TRBJ2-1 TRBV27 . CASSLSAVNEQFF TGTGCCAGCAGTTTATCAGCTGTGAATGAGCAGTTCTTC
once TRBJ2-7 TRBV13 TRBD2 CASSSTGLAGVSSYEQYF TGTGCCAGCAGCTCTACTGGACTAGCGGGAGTCTCCTCCTACGAGCAGTACTTC
. TRBJ2-3 TRBV28 . CASSRRGSTDTQYF TGTGCCAGCTCACGGAGGGGCAGCACAGATACGCAGTATTTT
. TRBJ1-1 TRBV5-1 . CASSRTDGNTEAFF TGCGCCAGCAGCCGGACAGACGGGAACACTGAAGCTTTCTTT
. TRBJ1-1 TRBV15 . CATSRVVGRGSTEAFF TGTGCCACCAGCAGAGTGGTCGGCAGGGGATCCACTGAAGCTTTCTTT
once TRBJ2-7 TRBV15 . CATEKTGSYEQYF TGTGCCACCGAGAAGACAGGATCCTACGAGCAGTACTTC
. TRBJ1-2 TRBV5-1 TRBD1 CASSPGQGLDGYTF TGCGCCAGCAGCCCGGGACAGGGTCTAGATGGCTACACCTTC
. TRBJ1-1 TRBV20-1 . CSAPQNTEAFF TGCAGTGCTCCCCAGAACACTGAAGCTTTCTTT
few TRBJ1-2 TRBV2 TRBD1 CASRTGQGSYGYTF TGTGCCAGCAGGACCGGACAGGGGAGCTATGGCTACACCTTC
once TRBJ1-6 TRBV27 TRBD1 CASSADRVRSPLHF TGTGCCAGCAGCGCCGACAGGGTCCGTTCACCCCTCCACTTT
. TRBJ1-2 TRBV5-4 TRBD1 CASSSTGQGSTF TGTGCCAGCAGCTCCACGGGACAGGGGTCAACCTTC
. TRBJ1-5 TRBV27 . CASSLSGGNQPQHF TGTGCCAGCAGTTTGTCAGGGGGCAATCAGCCCCAGCATTTT
. TRBJ2-1 TRBV5-6 . CASSFAYNEQFF TGTGCCAGCAGCTTTGCGTACAATGAGCAGTTCTTC
. TRBJ2-5 TRBV2 . CASSESREQYF TGTGCCAGCAGTGAATCGAGAGAGCAGTACTTC
. TRBJ2-1 TRBV5-6 . CASSLESGASYNEQFF TGTGCCAGCAGCTTGGAAAGCGGAGCCTCCTACAATGAGCAGTTCTTC
. TRBJ2-7 TRBV28 . CASHIGTGGLYEQYF TGTGCCAGCCACATTGGCACCGGAGGACTGTACGAGCAGTACTTC
. TRBJ2-3 TRBV6-5 TRBD1 CASSSGQVFADTQYF TGTGCCAGCAGTTCGGGACAGGTCTTCGCAGATACGCAGTATTTT
. TRBJ2-1 TRBV4-1 . CASSLGGPAYNEQFF TGCGCCAGCAGCCTAGGGGGACCCGCCTACAATGAGCAGTTCTTC
. TRBJ2-3 TRBV5-1 TRBD1 CASSLSGTGDTQYF TGCGCCAGCAGCTTGTCCGGGACAGGTGATACGCAGTATTTT
once TRBJ2-4 TRBV28 . CASSLRLEQNIQYF TGTGCCAGCAGTTTAAGGCTAGAGCAAAACATTCAGTACTTC
once TRBJ2-6 TRBV7-9 . CASSARTVTSSGANVLTF TGTGCCAGCAGCGCTCGGACAGTAACCTCCTCTGGGGCCAACGTCCTGACTTTC
. TRBJ2-1 TRBV5-4 TRBD1 CASSLVGQGVDNEQFF TGTGCCAGCAGCTTGGTCGGACAGGGGGTAGACAATGAGCAGTTCTTC
. TRBJ2-7 TRBV6-6 TRBD2 CASSNGLAGDYGEQYF TGTGCCAGCAGTAACGGACTAGCGGGAGACTATGGCGAGCAGTACTTC
. TRBJ2-3 TRBV6-5 . CASSSSDTQYF TGTGCCAGCAGTTCCTCAGATACGCAGTATTTT
. TRBJ1-3 TRBV4-1 TRBD1 CASSLSDRAAGNTIYF TGCGCCAGCAGCCTTTCGGACAGGGCGGCTGGAAACACCATATATTTT
. TRBJ2-5 TRBV28 TRBD2 CASSPGLATETQYF TGTGCCAGCAGTCCAGGACTAGCAACAGAGACCCAGTACTTC
once TRBJ2-7 TRBV28 . CASSLAGGSYEQYF TGTGCCAGCAGTTTAGCCGGGGGCTCCTACGAGCAGTACTTC
. TRBJ1-2 TRBV5-1 TRBD1 CASSPGQINGYTF TGCGCCAGCAGCCCGGGACAGATCAATGGCTACACCTTC
few TRBJ2-1 TRBV27 . CASNHQAGRESSYNEQFF TGTGCCAGCAATCATCAAGCCGGACGGGAGAGCTCCTACAATGAGCAGTTCTTC
. TRBJ1-4 TRBV18 TRBD1 CASSDRGEKLFF TGTGCCAGCTCGGACAGGGGTGAAAAACTGTTTTTT
. TRBJ2-2 TRBV4-1 TRBD1 CASSQGQGQGAISTGELFF TGCGCCAGCAGCCAAGGTCAGGGACAGGGGGCTATTAGCACCGGGGAGCTGTTTTTT
many TRBJ2-3 TRBV7-9 . CASSPGTHTDTQYF TGTGCCAGCAGCCCCGGGACTCACACAGATACGCAGTATTTT
. TRBJ1-1 TRBV6-5 . CASSFRQGLMNTEAFF TGTGCCAGCAGTTTCCGGCAGGGACTTATGAACACTGAAGCTTTCTTT